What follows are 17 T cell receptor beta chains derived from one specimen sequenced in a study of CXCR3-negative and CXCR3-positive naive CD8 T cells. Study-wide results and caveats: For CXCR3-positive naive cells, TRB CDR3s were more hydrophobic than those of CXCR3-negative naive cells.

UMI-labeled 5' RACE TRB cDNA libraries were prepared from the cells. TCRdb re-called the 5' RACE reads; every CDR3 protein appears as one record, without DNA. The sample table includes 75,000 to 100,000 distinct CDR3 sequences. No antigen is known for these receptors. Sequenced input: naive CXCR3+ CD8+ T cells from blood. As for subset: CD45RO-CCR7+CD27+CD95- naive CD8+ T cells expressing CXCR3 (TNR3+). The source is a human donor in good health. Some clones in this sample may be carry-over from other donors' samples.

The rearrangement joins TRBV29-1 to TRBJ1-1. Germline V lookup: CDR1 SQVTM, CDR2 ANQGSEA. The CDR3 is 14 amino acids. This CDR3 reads CSAAREALYTEAFF. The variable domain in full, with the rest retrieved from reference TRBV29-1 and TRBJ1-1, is SAVISQKPSRDICQRGTSLTIQCQVDSQVTMMFWYRQQPGQSLTLIATANQGSEATYESGFVIDKFPISRPNLTFSTLTVSNMSPEDSSIYLCSAAREALYTEAFFGQGTRLTVV.

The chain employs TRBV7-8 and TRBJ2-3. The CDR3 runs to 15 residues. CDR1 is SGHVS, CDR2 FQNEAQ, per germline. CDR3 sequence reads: CASSLALRSTDTQYF.

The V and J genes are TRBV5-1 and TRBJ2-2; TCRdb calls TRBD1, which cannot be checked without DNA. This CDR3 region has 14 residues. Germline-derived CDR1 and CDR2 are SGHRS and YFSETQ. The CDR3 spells CASSFGGSTGELFF.

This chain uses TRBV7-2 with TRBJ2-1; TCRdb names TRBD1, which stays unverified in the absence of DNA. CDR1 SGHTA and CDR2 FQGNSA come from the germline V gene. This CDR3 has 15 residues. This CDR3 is CASSLDGWIRDEQFF.

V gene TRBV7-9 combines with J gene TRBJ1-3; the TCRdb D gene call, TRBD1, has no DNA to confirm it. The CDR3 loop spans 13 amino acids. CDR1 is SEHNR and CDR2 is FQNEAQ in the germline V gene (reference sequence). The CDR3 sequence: CASSPRQGNTIYF.

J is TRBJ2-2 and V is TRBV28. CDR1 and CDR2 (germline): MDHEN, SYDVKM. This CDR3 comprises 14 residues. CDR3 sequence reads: CASESERNTGELFF. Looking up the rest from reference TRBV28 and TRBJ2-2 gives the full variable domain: DVKVTQSSRYLVKRTGEKVFLECVQDMDHENMFWYRQDPGLGLRLIYFSYDVKMKEKGDIPEGYSVSREKKERFSLILESASTNQTSMYLCASESERNTGELFFGEGSRLTVL.

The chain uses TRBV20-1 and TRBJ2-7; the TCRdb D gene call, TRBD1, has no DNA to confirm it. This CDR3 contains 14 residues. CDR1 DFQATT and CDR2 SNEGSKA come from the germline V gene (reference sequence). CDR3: CSARVRDSPYEQYF.

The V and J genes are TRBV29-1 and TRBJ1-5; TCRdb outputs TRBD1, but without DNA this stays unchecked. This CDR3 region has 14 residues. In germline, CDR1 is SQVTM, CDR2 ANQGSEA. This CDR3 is CSVAGTGVSQPQHF.

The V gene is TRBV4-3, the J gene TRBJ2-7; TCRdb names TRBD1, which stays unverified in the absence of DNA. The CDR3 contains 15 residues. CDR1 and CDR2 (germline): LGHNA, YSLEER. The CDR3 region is CASSSSRGSAYEQYF.

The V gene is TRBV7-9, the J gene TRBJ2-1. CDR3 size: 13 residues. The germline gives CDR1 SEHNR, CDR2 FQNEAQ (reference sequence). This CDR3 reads CASSDGDSYEQFF. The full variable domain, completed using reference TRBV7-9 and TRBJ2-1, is DTGVSQNPRHKITKRGQNVTFRCDPISEHNRLYWYRQTLGQGPEFLTYFQNEAQLEKSRLLSDRFSAERPKGSFSTLEIQRTEQGDSAMYLCASSDGDSYEQFFGPGTRLTVL.

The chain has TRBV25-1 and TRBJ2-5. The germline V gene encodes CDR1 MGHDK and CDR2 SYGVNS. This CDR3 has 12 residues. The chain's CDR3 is CASSDSTETQYF.

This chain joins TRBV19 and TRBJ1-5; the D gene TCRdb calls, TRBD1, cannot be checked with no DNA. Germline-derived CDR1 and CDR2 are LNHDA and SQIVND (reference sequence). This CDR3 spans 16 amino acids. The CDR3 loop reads CASMSKHRGADQPQHF.

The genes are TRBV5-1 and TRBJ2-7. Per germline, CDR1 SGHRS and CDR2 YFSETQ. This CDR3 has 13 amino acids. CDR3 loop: CASSLAVGYEQYF.

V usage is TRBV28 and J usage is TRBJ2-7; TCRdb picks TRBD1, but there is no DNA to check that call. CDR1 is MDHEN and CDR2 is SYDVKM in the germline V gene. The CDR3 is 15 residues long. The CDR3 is CASSLWGQSSYEQYF.

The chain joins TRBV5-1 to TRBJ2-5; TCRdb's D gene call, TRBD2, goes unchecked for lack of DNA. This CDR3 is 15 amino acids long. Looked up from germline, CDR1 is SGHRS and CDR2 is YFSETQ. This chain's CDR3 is CASSGGSSGGETQYF.

This CDR3 is CASSLSGLAAYEQYF. V gene TRBV27 combines with J gene TRBJ2-7; with no DNA, the TCRdb D assignment of TRBD2 cannot be verified. Germline assignment: CDR1 MNHEY and CDR2 SMNVEV (reference sequence). The CDR3 runs 15 residues.

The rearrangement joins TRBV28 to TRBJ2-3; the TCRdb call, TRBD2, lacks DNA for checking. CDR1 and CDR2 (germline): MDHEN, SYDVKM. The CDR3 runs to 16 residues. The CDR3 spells CASSSLASPSTDTQYF.